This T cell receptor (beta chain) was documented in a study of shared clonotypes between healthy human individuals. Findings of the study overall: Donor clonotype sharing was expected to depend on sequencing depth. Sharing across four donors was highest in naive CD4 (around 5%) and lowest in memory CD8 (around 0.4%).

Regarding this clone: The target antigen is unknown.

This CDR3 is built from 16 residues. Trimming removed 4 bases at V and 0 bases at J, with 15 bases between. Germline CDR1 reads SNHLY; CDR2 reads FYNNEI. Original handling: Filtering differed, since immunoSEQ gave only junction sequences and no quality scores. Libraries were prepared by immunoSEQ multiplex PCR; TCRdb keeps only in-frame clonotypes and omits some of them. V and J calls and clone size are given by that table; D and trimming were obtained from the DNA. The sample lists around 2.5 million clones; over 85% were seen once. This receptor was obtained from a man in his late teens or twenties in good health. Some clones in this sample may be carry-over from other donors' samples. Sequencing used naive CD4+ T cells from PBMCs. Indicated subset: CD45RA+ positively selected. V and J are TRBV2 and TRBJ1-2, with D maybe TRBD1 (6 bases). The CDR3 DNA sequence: TGTGCCAGCAGTGTGTGGGACACCAAAACTAACTATGGCTACACCTTC. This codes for CASSVWDTKTNYGYTF.